Described below is a single T cell receptor (beta chain) sequence and its context. As yet, its antigen is unknown. This sample is part of a study of human T cells and chemical hapten exposure. Study in general: Diphenylcyclopropenone, dosed weekly to the scalp, was given to patients throughout the roughly 25-week study. Study conclusions and caveats: Alopecia affecting every donor means their immune response may not match healthy people's.

TCRdb re-called the RACE reads with MiXCR, one entry per CDR3 protein. This sample has just over 350,000 distinct CDR3 sequences, with around 6% found just once. Deletions cut 4 bases from V and 0 bases from J, with 10 bases between. The CDR3 runs to 15 residues. Time point denoted: patch test 2, 6 weeks after DPC sensitization. The treatment: therapeutic diphenylcyclopropenone sensitization with weekly scalp DPC. The gene calls are TRBV12-3 or TRBV12-4 and TRBJ1-5; D unclear. This sample comprised whole blood, obtained in connection with sensitization to the hapten diphenylcyclopropenone (DPC). The receptor comes from a woman under 30 with alopecia areata. Some clones in this sample may be carry-over from other donors' samples. CDR3 region: CASSSLYDSNQPQHF. CDR3 DNA sequence: TGTGCCAGCAGTTCTCTCTATGATAGCAATCAGCCCCAGCATTTT.